This section outlines one T cell receptor (beta chain) sequence together with its context. TCRdb used MiXCR to reprocess the RT-PCR reads, holding one entry per CDR3 protein. The table records roughly 650,000 distinct CDR3 sequences, 11% to 15% of them present only once. The data are from a study of response to subunit inactivated influenza vaccine. Source: PBMCs from blood, taken about 14 days before vaccination. This TCR came from a man aged 50 to 59 who received an inactivated influenza vaccine.

The CDR3 DNA sequence: TGTGCCAGCAGTAGACCGAGGGGGGCGAGCAATCAGCCCCAGCATTTT. Its protein product is CASSRPRGASNQPQHF. The V gene is TRBV6-2 or TRBV6-3, the J gene TRBJ1-5; TRBD1 is a possible D gene (6 bases). Trimming shortened V by 5 bases and J by 1 base, and 15 bases separated the two germline ends. Germline lookup yields CDR1 MNHEY and CDR2 SVGEGT. This CDR3 has 16 amino acids.